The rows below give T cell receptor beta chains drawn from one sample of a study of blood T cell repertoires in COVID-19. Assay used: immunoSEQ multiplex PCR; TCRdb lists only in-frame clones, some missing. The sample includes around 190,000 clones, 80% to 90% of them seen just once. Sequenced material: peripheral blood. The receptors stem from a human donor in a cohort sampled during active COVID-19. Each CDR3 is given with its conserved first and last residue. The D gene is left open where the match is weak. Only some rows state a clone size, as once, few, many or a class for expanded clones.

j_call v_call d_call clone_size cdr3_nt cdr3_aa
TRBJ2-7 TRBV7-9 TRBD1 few TGTGCCAGCAGCCCTCCCCCCGACAGGGGATTCTCCTACGAGCAGTACTTC CASSPPPDRGFSYEQYF
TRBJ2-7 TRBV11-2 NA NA TGTGCCAGCAGCTTTTTGGACAGAGAGGGAAAGCAGTACTTC CASSFLDREGKQYF
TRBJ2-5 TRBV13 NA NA TGTGCCAGCAGCTCCCCGGACTTCGGTATGACCCAAGAGACCCAGTACTTC CASSSPDFGMTQETQYF
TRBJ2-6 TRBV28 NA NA TGTGCCAGCAGTTTAGATGGCAGGTCCATCTCTGGGGCCAACGTCCTGACTTTC CASSLDGRSISGANVLTF
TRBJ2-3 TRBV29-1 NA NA TGCAGCGTCAAACCGATAGCTCACGTAACAGATACGCAGTATTTT CSVKPIAHVTDTQYF
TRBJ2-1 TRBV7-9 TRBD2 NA TGTGCCAGCAGCTCCCATCGACTAGCGGTTTACAATGAGCAGTTCTTC CASSSHRLAVYNEQFF
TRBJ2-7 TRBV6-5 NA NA TGTGCCAGCAGTAAGGCCCCGGGATTACGGGAGCAGTACTTC CASSKAPGLREQYF
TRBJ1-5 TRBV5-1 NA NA TGCGCCAGCAGTCACGACGGGAATCAGCCCCAGCATTTT CASSHDGNQPQHF
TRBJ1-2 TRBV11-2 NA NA TGTGCCAGCACCCTTGCTACAGGGCGGTTCTATGGCTACACCTTC CASTLATGRFYGYTF
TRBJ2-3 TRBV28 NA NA TGTGCCAGCAGTTTGTCGGGAGAGGCAGATACGCAGTATTTT CASSLSGEADTQYF
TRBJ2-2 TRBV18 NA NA TGTGCCAGCTCACCCCGAGATTTACCGGTCGGGGAGCTGTTTTTT CASSPRDLPVGELFF
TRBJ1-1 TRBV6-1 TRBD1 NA TGTGCCAGCAGTGAAAGGGACAGCAGGACTGAAGCTTTCTTT CASSERDSRTEAFF
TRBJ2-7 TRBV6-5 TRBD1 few TGTGCCAGCAGTTACGCCCGCCAGGGGGCCTACGAGCAGTACTTC CASSYARQGAYEQYF
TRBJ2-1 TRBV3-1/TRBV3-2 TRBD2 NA TGTGCCAGCAGGCGACTAGCGGGAGAGTACAATGAGCAGTTCTTC CASRRLAGEYNEQFF
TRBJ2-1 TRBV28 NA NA TGTGCCAGCCGAGGGGGGGCCTATCCCAACAATGAGCAGTTCTTC CASRGGAYPNNEQFF
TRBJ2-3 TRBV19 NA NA TGTGCCAGTAGTTTACAGCGGAGTAGCACAGATACGCAGTATTTT CASSLQRSSTDTQYF
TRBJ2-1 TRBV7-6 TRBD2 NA TGTGCCAGCAGCTTGTATAGCGGGTTCTACAATGAGCAGTTCTTC CASSLYSGFYNEQFF
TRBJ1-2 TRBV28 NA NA TGTGCCAGCAGTTTAATCGTTTGGAGTGGCTACACCTTC CASSLIVWSGYTF
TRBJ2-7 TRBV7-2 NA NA TGTGCCAGCAGCTTAGAACAGGGCTACGAGCAGTACTTC CASSLEQGYEQYF
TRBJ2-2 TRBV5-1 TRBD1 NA TGCGCCAGCAGCTGGACAGGGCAGAACACCGGGGAGCTGTTTTTT CASSWTGQNTGELFF
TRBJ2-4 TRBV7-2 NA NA TGTGCCAGCAGCGCGAGGGGGGGATCTGAGTACTTC CASSARGGSEYF
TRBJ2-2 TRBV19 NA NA TGTGCCACGCCAGCCGCAGGGGCCGGGGAGCTGTTTTTT CATPAAGAGELFF
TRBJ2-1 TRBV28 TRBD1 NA TGTGCCAGCAGCTATGGACAGGGTGGCTCCTACAATGAGCAGTTCTTC CASSYGQGGSYNEQFF
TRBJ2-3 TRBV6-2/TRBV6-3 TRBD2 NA TGTGCCAGCAGTTACTTTTTAGGACTAGAAGACAAAAATACGCAGTATTTT CASSYFLGLEDKNTQYF
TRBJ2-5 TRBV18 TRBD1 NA TGTGCCAGCTCACCCGGGACAGTCCAAGAGACCCAGTACTTC CASSPGTVQETQYF